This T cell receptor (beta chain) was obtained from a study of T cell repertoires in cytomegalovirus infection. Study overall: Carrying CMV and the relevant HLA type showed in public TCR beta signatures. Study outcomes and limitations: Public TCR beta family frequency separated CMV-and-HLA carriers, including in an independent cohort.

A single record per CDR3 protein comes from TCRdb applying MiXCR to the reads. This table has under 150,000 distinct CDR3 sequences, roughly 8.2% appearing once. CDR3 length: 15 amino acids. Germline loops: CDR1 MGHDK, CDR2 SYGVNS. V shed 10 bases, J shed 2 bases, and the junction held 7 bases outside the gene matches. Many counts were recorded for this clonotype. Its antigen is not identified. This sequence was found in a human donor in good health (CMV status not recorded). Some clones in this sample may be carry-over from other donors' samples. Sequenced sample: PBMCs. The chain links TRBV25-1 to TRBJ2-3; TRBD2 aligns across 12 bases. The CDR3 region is CATEGTSGYTDTQYF. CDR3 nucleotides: TGTGCCACCGAAGGGACTAGCGGGTACACAGATACGCAGTATTTT.